This TCR beta chain was identified in a study of technical replicates of blood from four donors (dated by TCRdb to 2017 to 2019). Receptors were amplified or captured by the immunoSEQ multiplex PCR assay. In its TCRdb copy, this immuneACCESS table keeps in-frame sequences only and misses some clones. Where compared with another copy, unresolved V genes explain less than half of these, and the others have no known cause. The sample profile shows 70,000 to 80,000 clones; 92% of them were found once. The ten largest clonotypes hold 0.35% to 0.45% of the sample. As for this clone: Its binding antigen is unknown. There are no base qualities to consult, and no much larger clone falls within one base.

Here V drops 7 bases and J drops 0 bases, and the junction holds 13 bases not matched to any gene. From the cysteine through the phenylalanine, the CDR3 covers 17 amino acids. Just CDR3 DNA is preserved here, 51 bases in frame from base 1. In this chain, TRBV23-1 is recombined with TRBJ1-2, with 8 bases aligning to TRBD1. TRBV23-1 is filed as an ORF, its function uncertain. The sequenced sample consisted of T cells isolated from PBMCs. The TCR sequence derives from a human donor in good health. The CDR3 here reads CASKTLGQGNANYGYTF. The bases read TGCGCCAGCAAAACGTTAGGACAGGGCAATGCTAACTATGGCTACACCTTC.